This entry concerns a single TCR beta chain. A much more abundant neighbour one base away suggests this may be a read error. The data derive from a study of molecular identifiers for immune sequencing clone quantification. TCRdb redid the calling of the PCR reads with MiXCR, one entry per CDR3 protein. The data contain roughly 320,000 distinct CDR3 sequences, roughly 24% of them singletons. Trimming removed 6 bases at V and 1 base at J, with 7 bases between. The length of the CDR3 is 13 residues. The germline CDR1 and CDR2 sequences are MNHEY and SVGEGT. The chain recombines TRBV6-2 or TRBV6-3 with TRBJ2-4; D is undetermined. The receptor was isolated from a human donor in good health. Some libraries in this study had Jurkat cell RNA spiked in. The sequencing sample was made of naive CD8+ T cells from blood, with Jurkat cell RNA spiked in. Subset: FACS-sorted CD8+CD4-CCR7+CD45RA+ naive T cells. The CDR3 reads CASSLMAKNIQYF. Written as DNA, the CDR3 is TGTGCCAGCAGCCTTATGGCCAAAAACATTCAGTACTTC.